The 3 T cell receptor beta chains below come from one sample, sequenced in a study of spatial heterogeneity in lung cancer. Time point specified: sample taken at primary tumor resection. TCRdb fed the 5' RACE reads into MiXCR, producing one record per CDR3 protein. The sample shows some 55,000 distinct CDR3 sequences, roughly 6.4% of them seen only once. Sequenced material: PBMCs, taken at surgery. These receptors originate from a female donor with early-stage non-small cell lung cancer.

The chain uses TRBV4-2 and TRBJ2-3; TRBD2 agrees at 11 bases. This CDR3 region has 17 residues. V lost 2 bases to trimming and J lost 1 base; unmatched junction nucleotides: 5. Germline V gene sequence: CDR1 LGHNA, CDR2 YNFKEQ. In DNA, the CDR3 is TGTGCCAGCAGCCAACAGACTAGCGGGACCCGCACAGATACGCAGTATTTT. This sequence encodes CASSQQTSGTRTDTQYF.

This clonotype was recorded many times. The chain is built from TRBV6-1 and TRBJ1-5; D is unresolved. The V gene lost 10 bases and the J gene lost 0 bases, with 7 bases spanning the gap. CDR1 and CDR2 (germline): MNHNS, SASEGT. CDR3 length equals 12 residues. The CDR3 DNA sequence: TGTGCCACCTTGGTTAGCAATCAGCCCCAGCATTTT. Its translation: CATLVSNQPQHF.

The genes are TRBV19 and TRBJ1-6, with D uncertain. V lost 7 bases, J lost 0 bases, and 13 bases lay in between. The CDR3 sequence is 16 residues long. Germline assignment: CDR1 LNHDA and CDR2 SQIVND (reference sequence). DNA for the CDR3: TGTGCCAGTACCTCTCTCCCCGGCTCCTATAATTCACCCCTCCACTTT. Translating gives CASTSLPGSYNSPLHF.